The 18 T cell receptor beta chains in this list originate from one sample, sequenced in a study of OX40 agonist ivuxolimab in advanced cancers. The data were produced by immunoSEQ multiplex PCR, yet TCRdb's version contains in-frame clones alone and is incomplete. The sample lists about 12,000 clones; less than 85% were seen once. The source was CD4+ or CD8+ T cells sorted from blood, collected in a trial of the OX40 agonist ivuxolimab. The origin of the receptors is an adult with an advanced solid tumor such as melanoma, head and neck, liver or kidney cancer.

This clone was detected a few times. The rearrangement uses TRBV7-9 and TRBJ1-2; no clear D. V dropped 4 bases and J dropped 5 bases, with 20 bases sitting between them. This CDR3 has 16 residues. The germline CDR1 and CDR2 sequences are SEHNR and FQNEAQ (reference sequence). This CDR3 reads CASSSPVLSDMYGYTF. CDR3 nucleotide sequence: TGTGCCAGCAGCTCCCCGGTGTTGAGCGATATGTATGGCTACACCTTC. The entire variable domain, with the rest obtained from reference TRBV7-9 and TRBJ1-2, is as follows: DTGVSQNPRHKITKRGQNVTFRCDPISEHNRLYWYRQTLGQGPEFLTYFQNEAQLEKSRLLSDRFSAERPKGSFSTLEIQRTEQGDSAMYLCASSSPVLSDMYGYTFGSGTRLTVV.

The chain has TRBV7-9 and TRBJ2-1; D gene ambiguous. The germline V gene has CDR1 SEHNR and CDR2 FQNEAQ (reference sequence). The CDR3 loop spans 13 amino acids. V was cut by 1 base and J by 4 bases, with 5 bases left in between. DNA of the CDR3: TGTGCCAGCAGCTTAGGTCAGTACAATGAGCAGTTCTTC. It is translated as CASSLGQYNEQFF.

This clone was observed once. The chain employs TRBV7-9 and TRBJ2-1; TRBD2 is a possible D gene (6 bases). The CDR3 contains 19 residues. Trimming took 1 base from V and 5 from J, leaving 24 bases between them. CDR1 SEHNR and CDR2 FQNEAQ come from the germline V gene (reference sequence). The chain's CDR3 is CASSLVLGGLIYSDNEQFF. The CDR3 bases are TGTGCCAGCAGCTTAGTTCTCGGGGGACTGATCTATAGCGACAATGAGCAGTTCTTC.

DNA for the CDR3: TGTGCCAGCAGTTACCAGGACCCAGTCCCCGGGGAGCTGTTTTTT. Translated: CASSYQDPVPGELFF. J is TRBJ2-2 and V is TRBV6-5; D remains ambiguous. V dropped 2 bases and J dropped 6 bases, with 13 bases sitting between them. Germline V gene lookup returns CDR1 MNHEY and CDR2 SVGAGI. The CDR3 is made up of 15 amino acids.

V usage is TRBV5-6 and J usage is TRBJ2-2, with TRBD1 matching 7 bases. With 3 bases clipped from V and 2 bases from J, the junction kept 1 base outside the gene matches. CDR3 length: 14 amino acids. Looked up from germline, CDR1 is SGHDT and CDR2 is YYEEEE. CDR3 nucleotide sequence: TGTGCCAGCAGCTGGGACAGAAACACCGGGGAGCTGTTTTTT. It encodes CASSWDRNTGELFF.

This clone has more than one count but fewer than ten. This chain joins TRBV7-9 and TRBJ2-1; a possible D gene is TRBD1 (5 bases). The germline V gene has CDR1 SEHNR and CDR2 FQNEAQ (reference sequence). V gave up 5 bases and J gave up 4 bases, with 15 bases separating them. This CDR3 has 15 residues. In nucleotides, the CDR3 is TGTGCCAGCAGCGGAGACCTAGGGGTGTACAATGAGCAGTTCTTC. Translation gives CASSGDLGVYNEQFF.

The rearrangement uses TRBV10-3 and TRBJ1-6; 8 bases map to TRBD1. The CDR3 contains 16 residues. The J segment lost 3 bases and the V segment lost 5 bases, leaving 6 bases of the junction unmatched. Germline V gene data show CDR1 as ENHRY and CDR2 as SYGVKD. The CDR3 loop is CAISRAGGNYNSPLHF. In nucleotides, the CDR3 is TGTGCCATCAGTCGCGCAGGGGGCAACTATAATTCACCCCTCCACTTT.

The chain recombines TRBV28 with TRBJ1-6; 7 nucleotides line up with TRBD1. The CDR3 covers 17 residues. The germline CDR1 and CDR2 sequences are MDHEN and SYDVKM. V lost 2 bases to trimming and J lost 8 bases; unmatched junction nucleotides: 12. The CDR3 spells CASSLVIDRAEDSPLHF. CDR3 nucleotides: TGTGCCAGCAGTTTAGTTATTGACAGGGCGGAGGATTCACCCCTCCACTTT.

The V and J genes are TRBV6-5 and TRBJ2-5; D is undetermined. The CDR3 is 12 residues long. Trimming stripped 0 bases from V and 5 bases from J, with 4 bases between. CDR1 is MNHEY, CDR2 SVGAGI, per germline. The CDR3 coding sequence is TGTGCCAGCAGTTACTCGGGGGAGACCCAGTACTTC. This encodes CASSYSGETQYF.

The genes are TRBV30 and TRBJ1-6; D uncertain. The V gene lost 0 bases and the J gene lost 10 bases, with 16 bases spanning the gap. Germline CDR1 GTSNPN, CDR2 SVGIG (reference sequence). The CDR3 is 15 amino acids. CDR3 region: CAWSVLGGLRSPLHF. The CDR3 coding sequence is TGTGCCTGGAGTGTACTCGGCGGTCTTAGGTCACCCCTCCACTTT.

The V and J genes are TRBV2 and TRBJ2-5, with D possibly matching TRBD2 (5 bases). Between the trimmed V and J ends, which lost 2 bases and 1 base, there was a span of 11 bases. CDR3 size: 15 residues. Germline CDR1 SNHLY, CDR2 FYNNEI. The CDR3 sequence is CASSEIGEAQETQYF. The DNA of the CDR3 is TGTGCCAGCAGTGAAATCGGGGAAGCCCAAGAGACCCAGTACTTC.

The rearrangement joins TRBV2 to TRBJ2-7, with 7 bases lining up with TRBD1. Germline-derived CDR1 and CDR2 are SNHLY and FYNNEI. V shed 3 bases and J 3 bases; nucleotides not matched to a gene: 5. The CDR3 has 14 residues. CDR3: CASSDQTGSYEQYF. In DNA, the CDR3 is TGTGCCAGCAGTGACCAGACAGGGAGCTACGAGCAGTACTTC.

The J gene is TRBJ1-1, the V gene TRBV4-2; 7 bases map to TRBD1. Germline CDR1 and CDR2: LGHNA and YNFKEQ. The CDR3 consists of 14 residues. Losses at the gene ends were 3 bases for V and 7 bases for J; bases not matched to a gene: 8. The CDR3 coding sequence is TGTGCCAGCAGCCAGCAGGGGACAGTAAGTGAAGCTTTCTTT. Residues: CASSQQGTVSEAFF.

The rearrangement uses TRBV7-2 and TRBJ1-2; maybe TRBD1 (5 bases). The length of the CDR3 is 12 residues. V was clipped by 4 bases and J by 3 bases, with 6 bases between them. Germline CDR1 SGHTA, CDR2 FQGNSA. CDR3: CASSWGDYGYTF. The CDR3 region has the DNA TGTGCCAGCAGCTGGGGGGACTATGGCTACACCTTC.

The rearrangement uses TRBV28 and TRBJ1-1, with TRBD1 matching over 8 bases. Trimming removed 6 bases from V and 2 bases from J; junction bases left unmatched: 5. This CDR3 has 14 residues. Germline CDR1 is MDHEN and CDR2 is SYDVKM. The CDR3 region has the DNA TGTGCCAGCAGCCAAGGACAGGGTAACACTGAAGCTTTCTTT. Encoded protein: CASSQGQGNTEAFF. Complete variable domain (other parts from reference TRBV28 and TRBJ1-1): DVKVTQSSRYLVKRTGEKVFLECVQDMDHENMFWYRQDPGLGLRLIYFSYDVKMKEKGDIPEGYSVSREKKERFSLILESASTNQTSMYLCASSQGQGNTEAFFGQGTRLTVV.

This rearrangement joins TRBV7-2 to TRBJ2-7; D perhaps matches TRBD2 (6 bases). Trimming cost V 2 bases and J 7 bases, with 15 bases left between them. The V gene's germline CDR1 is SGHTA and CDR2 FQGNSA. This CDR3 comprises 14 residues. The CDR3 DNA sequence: TGTGCCAGCAGCTTAACGGGACTGAACGAGGAGCAGTACTTC. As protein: CASSLTGLNEEQYF. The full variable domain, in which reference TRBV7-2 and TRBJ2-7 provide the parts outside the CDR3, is GAGVSQSPSNKVTEKGKDVELRCDPISGHTALYWYRQSLGQGLEFLIYFQGNSAPDKSGLPSDRFSAERTGGSVSTLTIQRTQQEDSAVYLCASSLTGLNEEQYFGPGTRLTVT.

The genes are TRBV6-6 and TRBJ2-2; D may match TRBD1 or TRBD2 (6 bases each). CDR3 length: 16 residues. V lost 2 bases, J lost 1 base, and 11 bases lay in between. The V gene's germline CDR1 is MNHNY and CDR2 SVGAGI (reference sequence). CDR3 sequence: CASSYGGGRNTGELFF. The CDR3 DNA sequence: TGTGCCAGCAGTTACGGAGGGGGGAGGAACACCGGGGAGCTGTTTTTT.

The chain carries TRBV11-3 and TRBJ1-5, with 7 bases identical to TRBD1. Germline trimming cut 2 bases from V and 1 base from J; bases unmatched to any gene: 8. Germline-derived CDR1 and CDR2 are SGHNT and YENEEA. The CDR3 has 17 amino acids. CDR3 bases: TGTGCCAGCAGCTTAATGGGGCAGGGGGTAAGCAATCAGCCCCAGCATTTT. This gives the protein CASSLMGQGVSNQPQHF.